The T cell receptor beta chain under discussion was sequenced for a study of tumor-infiltrating lymphocytes in primary liver carcinoma. Study-level background: Patients diagnosed with primary liver carcinoma received treatment through surgical resection. The cohort included men and women aged 30 to 69 years.

TCR beta cDNA came from about 0.45 ug total RNA, primed with a constant-region primer. Nested multiplex PCR, run for three rounds with slightly modified ARM-PCR, yielded TCR beta libraries. Investigators reported that the first two PCR rounds, at around 11 cycles each, used TRBV1-TRBV30 forward primers with a C-beta reverse primer. MiXCR was run by TCRdb on the multiplex PCR reads, yielding one entry per CDR3 protein. The top ten clones hold 17% of a sample with around 330,000 distinct CDR3 sequences, roughly 60% of them seen once. Comment on this clonotype: Its antigen remains unidentified. A read error may account for a junction end that differs from germline.

Germline V gene data show CDR1 as SGHAT and CDR2 as FQNNGV. The CDR3 is 14 amino acids. Study results and caveats: Relative to tumor region pairs, the tumor-adjacent and tumor-blood pairs showed overlap that was lower. Bulk unsorted sampling precluded comparing CD4+ and CD8+ repertoires.

The study extracted blood RNA from unsorted whole blood and also extracted germline DNA. Sequencing was performed on peripheral blood. The chain combines TRBV11-2 with TRBJ2-1; TRBD2 matches 7 bases. This clonotype was sampled from a woman aged 25 to 39 with primary liver carcinoma and hepatitis B virus infection. This CDR3 is CASRPRTTGGEQLF. CDR3 bases: TGTGCCAGCAGACCACGGACGACGGGGGGTGAGCAGCTATTC.